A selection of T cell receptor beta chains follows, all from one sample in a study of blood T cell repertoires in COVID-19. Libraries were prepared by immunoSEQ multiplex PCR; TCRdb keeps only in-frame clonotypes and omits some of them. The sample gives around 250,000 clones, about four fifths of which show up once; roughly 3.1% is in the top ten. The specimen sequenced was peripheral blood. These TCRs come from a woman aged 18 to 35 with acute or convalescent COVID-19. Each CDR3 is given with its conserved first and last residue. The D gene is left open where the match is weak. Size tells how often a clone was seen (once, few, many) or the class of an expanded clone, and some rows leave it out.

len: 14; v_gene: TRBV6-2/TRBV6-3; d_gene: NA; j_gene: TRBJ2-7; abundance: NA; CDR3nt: TGTGCCAGCAGTCGGGGGGACATAAGCTACGAGCAGTACTTC; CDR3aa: CASSRGDISYEQYF
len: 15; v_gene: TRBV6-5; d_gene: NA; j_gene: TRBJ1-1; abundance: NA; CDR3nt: TGTGCCAGCAGCTACCAGATATTACCCCACACTGAAGCTTTCTTT; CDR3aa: CASSYQILPHTEAFF
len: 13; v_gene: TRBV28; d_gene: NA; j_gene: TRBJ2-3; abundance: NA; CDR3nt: TGTGCCAGCAGCCAAATCCGGACAGATACGCAGTATTTT; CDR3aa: CASSQIRTDTQYF
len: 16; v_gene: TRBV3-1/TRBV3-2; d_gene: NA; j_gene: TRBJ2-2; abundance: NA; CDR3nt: TGTGCCAGCAGGCCCCTAGCGTCTGCGGACACCGGGGAGCTGTTTTTT; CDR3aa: CASRPLASADTGELFF
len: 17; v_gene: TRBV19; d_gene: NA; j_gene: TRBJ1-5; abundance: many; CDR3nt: TGTGCCAGTAGTATAGGGCTGGGGAGTTGGGGAGGTCAGCCCCAGCATTTT; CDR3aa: CASSIGLGSWGGQPQHF
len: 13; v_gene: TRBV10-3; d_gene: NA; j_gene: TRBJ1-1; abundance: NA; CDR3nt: TGTGCCATCAGCCCCGGGTCGGACACTGAAGCTTTCTTT; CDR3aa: CAISPGSDTEAFF
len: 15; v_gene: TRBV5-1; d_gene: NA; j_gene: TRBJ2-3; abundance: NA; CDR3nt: TGCGCCAGCAGCTTGGACAGGGCGTTCACAGATACGCAGTATTTT; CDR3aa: CASSLDRAFTDTQYF
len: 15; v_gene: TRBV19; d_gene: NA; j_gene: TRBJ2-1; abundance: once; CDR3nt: TGTGCCAGTAGTACTTTTCTGAGCTCCTACAATGAGCAGTTCTTC; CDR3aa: CASSTFLSSYNEQFF
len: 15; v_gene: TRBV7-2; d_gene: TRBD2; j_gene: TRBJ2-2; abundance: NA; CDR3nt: TGTGCCCTCCAGAGGCTAGCGGGAGGGGCCGGGGAGCTGTTTTTT; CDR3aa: CALQRLAGGAGELFF
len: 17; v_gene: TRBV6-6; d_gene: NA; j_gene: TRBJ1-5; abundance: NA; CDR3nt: TGTGCCAGCAGTCCGTCGTGGGGGGACTATAGCAATCAGCCCCAGCATTTT; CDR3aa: CASSPSWGDYSNQPQHF
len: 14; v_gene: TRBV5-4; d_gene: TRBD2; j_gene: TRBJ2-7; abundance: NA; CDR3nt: TGTGCCAGCAGCCTAGGACTAGCGAACTACGAGCAGTACTTC; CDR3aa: CASSLGLANYEQYF
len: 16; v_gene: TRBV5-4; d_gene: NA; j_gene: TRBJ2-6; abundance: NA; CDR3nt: TGTGCCAGCAACCTCAGGTCCCTCTCTGGGGCCAACGTCCTGACTTTC; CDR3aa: CASNLRSLSGANVLTF
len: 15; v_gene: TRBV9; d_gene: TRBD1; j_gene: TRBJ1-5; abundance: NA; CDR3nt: TGTGCCAGCAGCGTAGAGGGGGCAGCAAATCAGCCCCAGCATTTT; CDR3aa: CASSVEGAANQPQHF
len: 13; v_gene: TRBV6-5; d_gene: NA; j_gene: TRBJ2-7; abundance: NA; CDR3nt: TGTGCCAGCAGTTTTTTCGTGGGGGGCGAGCAGTACTTC; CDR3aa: CASSFFVGGEQYF
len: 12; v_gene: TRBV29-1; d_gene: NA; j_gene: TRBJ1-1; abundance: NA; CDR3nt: TGCAGCGTTCCCCGGGGGGACACTGAAGCTTTCTTT; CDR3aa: CSVPRGDTEAFF
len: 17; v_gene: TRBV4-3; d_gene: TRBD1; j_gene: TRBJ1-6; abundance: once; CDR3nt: TGCGCCAGCAGCCAAGCCACCCCGGGACAGGGGAATTCACCCCTCCACTTT; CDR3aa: CASSQATPGQGNSPLHF
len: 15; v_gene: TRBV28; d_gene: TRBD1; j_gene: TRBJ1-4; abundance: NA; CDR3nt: TGTGCCAGCAGCCTGACCGGGACAGCTAATGAAAAACTGTTTTTT; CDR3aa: CASSLTGTANEKLFF
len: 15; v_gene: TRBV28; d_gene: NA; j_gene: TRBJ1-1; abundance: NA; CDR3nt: TGTGCCAGCAGTCAAAGACAGGCTTTGGGGACTGAAGCTTTCTTT; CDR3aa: CASSQRQALGTEAFF
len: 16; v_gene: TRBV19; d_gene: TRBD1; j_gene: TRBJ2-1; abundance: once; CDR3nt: TGTGCCAGTAGTATCTCGGCAGGGGGCTCCTACAATGAGCAGTTCTTC; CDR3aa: CASSISAGGSYNEQFF
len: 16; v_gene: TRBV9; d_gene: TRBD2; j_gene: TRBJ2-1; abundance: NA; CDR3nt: TGTGCCAGCAGCGCCATTAGCGGGAGTAACTACAATGAGCAGTTCTTC; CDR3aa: CASSAISGSNYNEQFF
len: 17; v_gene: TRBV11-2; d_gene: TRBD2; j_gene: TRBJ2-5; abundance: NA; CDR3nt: TGTGCCAGCAGCCTGGGCCCAAGCGGGGGGTTAGGGGAGACCCAGTACTTC; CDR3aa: CASSLGPSGGLGETQYF
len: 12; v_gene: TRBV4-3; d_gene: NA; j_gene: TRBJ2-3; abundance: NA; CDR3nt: TGCGCCAGCAGCCTTAATGCAGATACGCAGTATTTT; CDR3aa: CASSLNADTQYF
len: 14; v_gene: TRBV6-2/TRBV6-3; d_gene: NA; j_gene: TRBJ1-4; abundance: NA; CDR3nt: TGTGCCAGCAGTTACGACCTTTGGCGGGAAAAACTGTTTTTT; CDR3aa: CASSYDLWREKLFF
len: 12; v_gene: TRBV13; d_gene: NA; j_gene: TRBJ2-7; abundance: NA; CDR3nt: TGTGCCAGCAGCCTTAAGCCGTTCGAGCAGTACTTC; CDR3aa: CASSLKPFEQYF
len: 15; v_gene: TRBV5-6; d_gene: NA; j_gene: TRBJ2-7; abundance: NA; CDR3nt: TGTGCCAGCAGCTCGGCCGGCTGGGAGGACTACGAGCAGTACTTC; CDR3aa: CASSSAGWEDYEQYF
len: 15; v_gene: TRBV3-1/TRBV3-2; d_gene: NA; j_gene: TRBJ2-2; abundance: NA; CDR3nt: TGTGCCAGCGGCGGGCGTCGGACGAACACCGGGGAGCTGTTTTTT; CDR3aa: CASGGRRTNTGELFF
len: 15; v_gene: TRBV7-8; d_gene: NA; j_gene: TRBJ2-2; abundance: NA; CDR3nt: TGTGCCAGCAGCTTAGGCGGGTTGTACTCCGGGGAGCTGTTTTTT; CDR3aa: CASSLGGLYSGELFF
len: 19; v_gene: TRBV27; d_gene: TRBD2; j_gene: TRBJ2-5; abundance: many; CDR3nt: TGTGCCAGCGCTACTAGCGCCTCCGTATTCCTGGGGGAGCAAGAGACCCAGTACTTC; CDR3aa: CASATSASVFLGEQETQYF
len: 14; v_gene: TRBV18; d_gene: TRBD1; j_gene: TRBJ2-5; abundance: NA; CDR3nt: TGTGCCAGCTCGCCAACTAGGGGGCTGGAGACCCAGTACTTC; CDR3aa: CASSPTRGLETQYF
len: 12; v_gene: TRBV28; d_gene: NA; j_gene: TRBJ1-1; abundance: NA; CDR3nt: TGTGCCAGCAGTACAGGATCCCCTGAAGCTTTCTTT; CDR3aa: CASSTGSPEAFF
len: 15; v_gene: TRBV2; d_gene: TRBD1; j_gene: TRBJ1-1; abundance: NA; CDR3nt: TGTGCCAGCAGCCTACAGGGGGCTCGGAACACTGAAGCTTTCTTT; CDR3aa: CASSLQGARNTEAFF
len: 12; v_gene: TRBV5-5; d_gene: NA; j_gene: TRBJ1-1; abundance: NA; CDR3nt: TGTGCCAGCAGCTTGCGGGGGGCTGGGTCTTTCTTT; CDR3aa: CASSLRGAGSFF
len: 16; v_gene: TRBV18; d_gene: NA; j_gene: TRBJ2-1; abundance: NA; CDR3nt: TGTGCCAGCTCACCATCGAGCGGAACCACCTACAATGAGCAGTTCTTC; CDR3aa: CASSPSSGTTYNEQFF
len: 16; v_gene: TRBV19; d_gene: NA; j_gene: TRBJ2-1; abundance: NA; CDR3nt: TGTGCCAGTAGTCCCTTACAGTTGGGTGAATACAATGAGCAGTTCTTC; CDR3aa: CASSPLQLGEYNEQFF
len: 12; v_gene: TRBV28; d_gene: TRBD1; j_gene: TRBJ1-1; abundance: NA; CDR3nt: TGTGCCAGCAGTACACAGGGGACTGAAGCTTTCTTT; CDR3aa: CASSTQGTEAFF
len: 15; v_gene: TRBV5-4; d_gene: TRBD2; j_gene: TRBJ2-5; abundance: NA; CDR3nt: TGTGCCAGCAGCTACGGGACTAGCGGACAAGAGACCCAGTACTTC; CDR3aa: CASSYGTSGQETQYF
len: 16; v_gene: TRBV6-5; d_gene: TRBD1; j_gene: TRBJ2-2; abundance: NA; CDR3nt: TGTGCCAGCAGTTATGACAGGGGGATTAGTACCGGGGAGCTGTTTTTT; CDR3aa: CASSYDRGISTGELFF
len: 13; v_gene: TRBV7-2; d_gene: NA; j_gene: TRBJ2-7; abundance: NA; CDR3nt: TGTGCCAGCAGCTTCGAACAGCTGGCCGAGCAGTACTTC; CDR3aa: CASSFEQLAEQYF
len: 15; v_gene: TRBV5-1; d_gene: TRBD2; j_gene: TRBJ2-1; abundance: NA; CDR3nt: TGCGCCAGCAGCCTAGGACTAGATTTAGTGAATGAGCAGTTCTTC; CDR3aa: CASSLGLDLVNEQFF
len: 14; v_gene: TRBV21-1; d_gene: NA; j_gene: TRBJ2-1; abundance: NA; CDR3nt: TGTGCCGCCGATAGCGGGGATCGTTACAATGAGCAGTTCTTC; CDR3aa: CAADSGDRYNEQFF
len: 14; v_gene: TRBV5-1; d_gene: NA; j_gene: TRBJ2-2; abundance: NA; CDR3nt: TGCGCCAGCCACCAGGGAGGGGGCACCGGGGAGCTGTTTTTT; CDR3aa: CASHQGGGTGELFF
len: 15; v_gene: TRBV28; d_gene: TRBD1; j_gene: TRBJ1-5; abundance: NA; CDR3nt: TGTACTTCGGGGACAGGGGAGTATAGCAATCAGCCCCAGCATTTT; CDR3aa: CTSGTGEYSNQPQHF
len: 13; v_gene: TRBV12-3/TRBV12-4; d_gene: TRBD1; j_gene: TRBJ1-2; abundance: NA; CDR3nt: TGTGCCAGCAGCCAGACAGGGTTCTATGGCTACACCTTC; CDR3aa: CASSQTGFYGYTF
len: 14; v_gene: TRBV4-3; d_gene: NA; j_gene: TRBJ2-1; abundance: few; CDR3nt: TGCGCCAGCAGCCGAGAGTCCGGGTCAGTTGAGCAGTTCTTC; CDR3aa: CASSRESGSVEQFF
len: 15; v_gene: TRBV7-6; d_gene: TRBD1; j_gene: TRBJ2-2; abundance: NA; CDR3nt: TGTGCCAGCAGCCAGACAGGGAGGAACACCGGGGAGCTGTTTTTT; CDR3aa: CASSQTGRNTGELFF